This entry features one T cell receptor (beta chain) sequence. This CDR3 has 17 amino acids. Germline V gene sequence: CDR1 SEHNR, CDR2 FQNEAQ (reference sequence). V dropped 3 bases and J dropped 1; count of bases not matched to a gene: 2. How the authors handled the data: Using reference gene primer amplification, nucleated cell counts were estimated. The data were produced by immunoSEQ multiplex PCR, yet TCRdb's version contains in-frame clones alone and is incomplete. For V, J and clone size, that table is used; D and trimming come from the DNA. The profile shows 150,000 to 200,000 clones, less than 85% of them singletons. These data are taken from a study of blood T cell repertoires in COVID-19. The wider study: The analysed material was cDNA or gDNA that came from T cells, B-cell-depleted T cells, or PBMCs.

The sequenced sample consisted of peripheral blood. The sequence was obtained from a woman aged 40 to 55 with COVID-19, enrolled during active disease. The genes are TRBV7-9 and TRBJ2-6; 11 bases line up with TRBD1. CDR3 region: CASSLDRGLSGANVLTF. CDR3 sequence (DNA): TGTGCCAGCAGCTTGGACAGGGGGCTATCTGGGGCCAACGTCCTGACTTTC.